Listed below are T cell receptor beta chains from one sample, sequenced in a study of T cell repertoires in cytomegalovirus infection. No antigen is known for these receptors. TCRdb itself ran the reads through MiXCR, one entry per CDR3 protein. The sample contains fewer than 950,000 distinct CDR3 sequences, approximately 32% of which appear only once. The sample consisted of cultured CD8+ T cells from PBMCs, taken from culture after CMV antigen stimulation. The receptor source for this set is a human donor in good health (CMV status not recorded). Some clones in this sample may be carry-over from other donors' samples. The CDR3 runs from the conserved cysteine through the conserved F or W. D genes are given only for firm matches. The size field is filled for only some rows; it gives once, few, many or a size class.

d_call clone_size j_call v_call cdr3_aa cdr3_nt
TRBD1 . TRBJ1-6 TRBV7-3 CASTSGDRGWISPLHF TGTGCCAGCACCTCAGGGGACAGGGGTTGGATTTCACCCCTCCACTTT
. . TRBJ2-2 TRBV27 CASSLLQSGQTGELFF TGTGCCAGCAGTTTATTACAGTCAGGCCAAACCGGGGAGCTGTTTTTT
. . TRBJ1-2 TRBV7-9 CASSYQDLRAGGYTF TGTGCCAGCAGCTACCAGGACCTACGTGCAGGGGGCTACACCTTC
TRBD2 . TRBJ2-3 TRBV7-2 CASNLAGGSTDTQYF TGTGCCAGCAACTTAGCGGGTGGGAGCACAGATACGCAGTATTTT
. few TRBJ1-2 TRBV6-2/TRBV6-3 CASGINDRLYGYTF TGTGCCAGCGGTATTAACGACAGACTTTATGGCTACACCTTC
. . TRBJ2-3 TRBV27 CASRSTYAGRDTDTQYF TGTGCCAGCAGATCCACTTATGCGGGAAGAGACACAGATACGCAGTATTTT
TRBD1 few TRBJ1-2 TRBV6-5 CASIGGKGYTF TGTGCCAGCATAGGGGGCAAAGGCTACACCTTC
. few TRBJ1-1 TRBV6-2/TRBV6-3 CASSYDSRYTMNTEAFF TGTGCCAGCAGTTACGATTCAAGATACACAATGAACACTGAAGCTTTCTTT
. . TRBJ1-1 TRBV6-5 CASSYSNTYSTEAFF TGTGCCAGCAGTTACTCGAACACTTATAGCACTGAAGCTTTCTTT
. . TRBJ2-1 TRBV5-1 CASSYGRDTPYNEQFF TGCGCCAGCAGCTATGGCCGGGACACCCCCTACAATGAGCAGTTCTTC
. few TRBJ1-2 TRBV6-6 CASSYYPAGDYGYTF TGTGCCAGCAGTTACTACCCCGCCGGAGACTATGGCTACACCTTC
TRBD2 many TRBJ2-3 TRBV7-2 CASSLRTSGGAGADTQYF TGTGCCAGCAGCCTAAGGACTAGCGGGGGGGCTGGGGCAGATACGCAGTATTTT
TRBD2 . TRBJ2-1 TRBV28 CASSFFPAGGLRANEQFF TGTGCCAGCAGTTTTTTCCCCGCGGGGGGGTTACGGGCCAATGAGCAGTTCTTC
TRBD1 . TRBJ1-2 TRBV28 CASSLPSTGTYGYTF TGTGCCAGCAGTTTACCCTCGACAGGGACCTATGGCTACACCTTC
. . TRBJ1-3 TRBV28 CASSLGPLGNTIYF TGTGCCAGCAGTTTAGGCCCACTAGGGAACACCATATATTTT
. . TRBJ1-1 TRBV6-5 CASSYSTLFLAEAFF TGTGCCAGCAGTTACTCAACACTATTCTTGGCTGAAGCTTTCTTT
. . TRBJ2-1 TRBV4-1 CASSQEDSSYNEQFF TGCGCCAGCAGCCAAGAGGACAGCTCCTACAATGAGCAGTTCTTC
. few TRBJ2-6 TRBV7-3 CASSLPEGHAFSGANVLTF TGTGCCAGCAGCTTACCGGAGGGACATGCTTTCTCTGGGGCCAACGTCCTGACTTTC
. . TRBJ1-5 TRBV15 CATSRDLGRNQPQHF TGTGCCACCAGCAGAGATCTAGGTAGGAATCAGCCCCAGCATTTT
TRBD1 . TRBJ1-5 TRBV27 CASNPTGGNQPQHF TGTGCCAGCAACCCAACAGGGGGCAATCAGCCCCAGCATTTT
. . TRBJ2-1 TRBV12-3/TRBV12-4 CASSTYREGNNEQFF TGTGCCAGCAGTACCTACAGGGAAGGTAACAATGAGCAGTTCTTC
TRBD2 few TRBJ2-7 TRBV7-2 CASSLGKPSGAGYEQYF TGTGCCAGCAGCTTAGGGAAGCCTAGCGGGGCCGGATACGAGCAGTACTTC